The 26 T cell receptor beta chains presented below share a single source sample, sequenced in a study of persistence of HIV-infected CD4 T cells. Their target antigens are unknown. Cells were stimulated with overlapping HIV-1 Gag 15-mer peptides. Sorted nonresponding memory CD4+ T cells were CD40L-negative, CD69-negative, CD45RO-high. The immunoSEQ assay was version 4, run in survey mode. Only in-frame clones appear in the TCRdb table, and some are missing; sequencing was by immunoSEQ multiplex PCR. The sample has tens of thousands of clones, 65% to 80% seen once; the top ten hold around 1.7%. The sequenced sample was CD4+ T cells sorted from PBMCs after approximately 19-hour stimulation, obtained from a patient who received antiretroviral therapy. All receptors derive from an adult man with HIV who was CMV-seropositive.

Notes on this clone: Relative to the germline gene, one junction end is altered; a read error may explain this. The chain couples TRBV6-5 to TRBJ1-4; 8 bases are shared with TRBD1. The germline CDR1 and CDR2 sequences are MNHEY and SVGAGI. CDR3 length: 15 residues. The CDR3: CASRYSGGAGEKLFF. The CDR3 DNA reads as TGTGCCAGCAGATACTCAGGGGGCGCGGGGGAAAAACTGTTTTTT.

V is TRBV19 and J is TRBJ2-1; the match to TRBD1 covers 7 bases. The length of the CDR3 is 14 residues. Germline-derived CDR1 and CDR2 are LNHDA and SQIVND (reference sequence). V dropped 5 bases and J dropped 7; count of bases not matched to a gene: 8. CDR3 DNA: TGTGCCAGTAGTCCGGAGACAGGGACGAATGAGCAGTTCTTC. It yields the protein CASSPETGTNEQFF.

V gene TRBV2 combines with J gene TRBJ2-1; 8 nucleotides align to TRBD1. CDR1 and CDR2 from the germline V gene are SNHLY and FYNNEI. The trim removed 8 bases at V and 7 bases at J, leaving 7 bases unmatched. The CDR3 extends over 13 amino acids. The CDR3 is CASGNRGRNEQFF. The CDR3 DNA is TGTGCCAGCGGTAACAGGGGGAGAAATGAGCAGTTCTTC.

This rearrangement joins TRBV2 to TRBJ2-2, with 8 bases fitting TRBD1. Germline loops: CDR1 SNHLY, CDR2 FYNNEI. The ends lost 5 bases at V and 6 bases at J; junction bases unmatched: 5. The length of the CDR3 is 14 residues. The CDR3 nucleotides read TGTGCCAGCAGTTCCGGACAGGGCTCCGGGGAGCTGTTTTTT. Encoded protein: CASSSGQGSGELFF.

This clone was detected a few times. The chain uses TRBV18 and TRBJ2-4, with 9 bases matching TRBD2. This CDR3 contains 17 residues. Germline CDR1 reads KGHSH; CDR2 reads LQKENI. The junction had 6 bases not matched to a gene; V was cut back by 2 bases and J by 1 base. The CDR3 DNA follows: TGTGCCAGCTCACCATCCCGCGGGGGGGATGCCAAAAACATTCAGTACTTC. This gives the protein CASSPSRGGDAKNIQYF.

In its sample, this clone was seen once. The chain is built from TRBV20-1 and TRBJ1-1; no clear D gene. V was trimmed by 1 base and J by 9 bases, leaving 9 bases between them. CDR1 and CDR2 (germline): DFQATT, SNEGSKA (reference sequence). The CDR3 consists of 11 residues. The CDR3 region is CSARGGFQAFF. The CDR3 DNA sequence: TGCAGTGCTAGAGGGGGATTCCAAGCTTTCTTT.

The chain is built from TRBV29-1 and TRBJ1-1, with a possible D match to TRBD1 (5 bases). CDR1 is SQVTM, CDR2 ANQGSEA, per germline. V was trimmed by 6 bases and J by 7 bases, leaving 21 bases between them. The CDR3 is 14 amino acids. In DNA, the CDR3 is TGCAGCGTCCATTCCCCGGGACCCGCGTTTGAAGCTTTCTTT. Protein sequence: CSVHSPGPAFEAFF.

This chain uses TRBV28 with TRBJ2-7, with 12 bases matching TRBD1. Germline values: CDR1 MDHEN, CDR2 SYDVKM. The CDR3 consists of 15 residues. J lost 5 bases, V lost 4 bases, and 6 bases had no gene match. CDR3 DNA sequence: TGTGCCAGCAGTTCTCCGGGACAGGGGGCCAACGAGCAGTACTTC. Protein sequence: CASSSPGQGANEQYF. Full variable domain (rest looked up from reference TRBV28 and TRBJ2-7): DVKVTQSSRYLVKRTGEKVFLECVQDMDHENMFWYRQDPGLGLRLIYFSYDVKMKEKGDIPEGYSVSREKKERFSLILESASTNQTSMYLCASSSPGQGANEQYFGPGTRLTVT.

This rearrangement joins TRBV4-1 to TRBJ1-1; D perhaps matches TRBD1 (5 bases). The CDR3 is made up of 15 amino acids. Germline V lookup: CDR1 MGHRA, CDR2 YSYEKL. V lost 1 base and J lost 1, with 10 bases in between. DNA for the CDR3: TGCGCCAGCAGCCAAGCGGGACGGTGGAACACTGAAGCTTTCTTT. It yields the protein CASSQAGRWNTEAFF.

The chain employs TRBV19 and TRBJ2-7; 7 bases are a match to TRBD1. After removal of 6 bases from V and 5 bases from J, the junction contained 7 bases not matched to a gene. CDR3 length equals 13 residues. Germline values: CDR1 LNHDA, CDR2 SQIVND (reference sequence). The CDR3 protein is CASSRQGSDEQYF. For the CDR3, the DNA is TGTGCCAGTAGCCGACAGGGTTCGGACGAGCAGTACTTC.

This clone has more than one count but fewer than ten. Written as DNA, the CDR3 is TGTGCCACCAGCAGAGATCCGCTGACGAACACTGAAGCTTTCTTT. This codes for CATSRDPLTNTEAFF. The rearrangement joins TRBV15 to TRBJ1-1; the D is unclear. Germline assignment: CDR1 LNHNV and CDR2 YYDKDF (reference sequence). CDR3 length equals 15 residues. V was clipped by 0 bases and J by 1 base, with 9 bases between them.

This clone has a handful of counts. The rearrangement uses TRBV7-8 and TRBJ2-1; maybe TRBD2 (6 bases). Germline CDR1 reads SGHVS; CDR2 reads FQNEAQ. The CDR3 totals 16 residues. The ends were cut back, 1 base at V and 1 base at J, with 11 bases in the middle. CDR3 residues: CASSLGGDPSYNEQFF. In nucleotides, the CDR3 is TGTGCCAGCAGCTTAGGGGGGGATCCATCCTACAATGAGCAGTTCTTC.

The chain has TRBV19 and TRBJ2-7; D possibly matches TRBD1 or TRBD2 (6 bases each). This CDR3 is 13 amino acids long. CDR1 is LNHDA, CDR2 SQIVND, per germline (reference sequence). V lost 6 bases and J lost 5, with 14 bases in between. The CDR3 nucleotides are TGTGCCAGTAGAGGGAGGACAGTCCACGAGCAGTACTTC. It yields the protein CASRGRTVHEQYF. The complete variable domain, with remaining parts taken from reference TRBV19 and TRBJ2-7, reads DGGITQSPKYLFRKEGQNVTLSCEQNLNHDAMYWYRQDPGQGLRLIYYSQIVNDFQKGDIAEGYSVSREKKESFPLTVTSAQKNPTAFYLCASRGRTVHEQYFGPGTRLTVT.

This clone was counted a single time. The V call is TRBV18, the J call TRBJ1-2; maybe TRBD1 (6 bases). The CDR3 has 15 residues. Looked up from germline, CDR1 is KGHSH and CDR2 is LQKENI. Trimming stripped 3 bases from V and 2 bases from J, with 13 bases between. The CDR3 bases are TGTGCCAGCTCACCCGACCAGGGGCAGAACTATGGCTACACCTTC. This codes for CASSPDQGQNYGYTF.

The chain joins TRBV10-3 to TRBJ1-6, with a weak D call TRBD1 (5 bases). The CDR3 is made up of 15 amino acids. CDR1 and CDR2 from the germline V gene are ENHRY and SYGVKD. Trimming stripped 3 bases from V and 9 bases from J, with 15 bases between. In DNA, the CDR3 is TGTGCCATCAGTGAATTAGGGGAGTCACCTTCACCCCTCCACTTT. Its protein is CAISELGESPSPLHF.

This clone has more than one count but fewer than ten. V gene TRBV25-1 combines with J gene TRBJ1-6; D is uncertain. V was clipped by 0 bases and J by 8 bases, with 8 bases between them. Germline V gene sequence: CDR1 MGHDK, CDR2 SYGVNS. The length of the CDR3 is 14 residues. The CDR3 loop is CASSEYRYDSPLHF. CDR3 DNA: TGTGCCAGCAGTGAATATAGGTACGATTCACCCCTCCACTTT.

The chain couples TRBV29-1 to TRBJ2-3; a weak D match, TRBD2 (6 bases). The CDR3 consists of 15 residues. Germline V gives CDR1 SQVTM, CDR2 ANQGSEA. V shed 5 bases and J shed 0 bases, with 15 bases lying between them. CDR3: CSVKLGRTSTDTQYF. The DNA for the CDR3 is TGCAGCGTTAAATTAGGGAGGACTAGCACAGATACGCAGTATTTT.

The chain employs TRBV7-8 and TRBJ1-4; 7 bases fit TRBD1. Germline CDR1 and CDR2: SGHVS and FQNEAQ. V lost 5 bases to trimming and J lost 8 bases; unmatched junction nucleotides: 17. The CDR3 extends over 17 amino acids. The CDR3 DNA follows: TGTGCCAGCAGCCCTGGGACAGTCACTAATAAGCGGGAAAAACTGTTTTTT. This sequence encodes CASSPGTVTNKREKLFF.

The chain carries TRBV7-6 and TRBJ2-3; D ambiguous. This CDR3 spans 16 amino acids. Germline loops: CDR1 SGHVS, CDR2 FNYEAQ. Trimming cost V 5 bases and J 1 base, with 16 bases left between them. The CDR3 DNA is TGTGCCAGCAGCCCCCGAGGCCCTGCTGGCACAGATACGCAGTATTTT. Amino acid sequence: CASSPRGPAGTDTQYF.

This clone showed up just a few times. The chain uses TRBV18 and TRBJ1-3; 7 positions agree with TRBD1. Germline V lookup: CDR1 KGHSH, CDR2 LQKENI. V trimming: 3 bases; J trimming: 4 bases; junction bases outside the gene matches: 9. This CDR3 spans 16 amino acids. The CDR3 DNA reads as TGTGCCAGCTCACCTAAGACAGGGAGCGGCGGAAACACCATATATTTT. Translation: CASSPKTGSGGNTIYF.

The table lists this clone with a few counts. The chain recombines TRBV5-1 with TRBJ2-7, with D possibly being TRBD1 (5 bases). Germline lookup yields CDR1 SGHRS and CDR2 YFSETQ. V shed 2 bases and J shed 6 bases, with 12 bases lying between them. The CDR3 totals 13 residues. The CDR3 loop reads CASSFPGSGEQYF. The DNA for the CDR3 is TGCGCCAGCAGCTTCCCAGGGTCGGGCGAGCAGTACTTC.

The chain links TRBV3-1 (or the pseudogene TRBV3-2) to TRBJ1-1; D remains unclear. Trimming removed 6 bases at V and 0 bases at J, with 8 bases between. From germline, CDR1 is LGHDT and CDR2 YNNKEL (reference sequence). The length of the CDR3 is 13 residues. In DNA, the CDR3 is TGTGCCAGCAGTCCCAGAATGAACACTGAAGCTTTCTTT. It is translated as CASSPRMNTEAFF.

The CDR3 protein is CASSSLTGVVYEQYF. The CDR3 DNA follows: TGTGCCAGCAGCTCGCTGACAGGGGTGGTCTACGAGCAGTACTTC. The chain carries TRBV7-9 and TRBJ2-7; TRBD1 agrees at 8 bases. Germline CDR1 is SEHNR and CDR2 is FQNEAQ (reference sequence). The CDR3 loop spans 15 amino acids. Trimming at V came to 4 bases and at J to 3 bases, leaving 8 bases not matched to a gene.

V usage is TRBV5-8 and J usage is TRBJ2-3; unclear D gene. Germline-derived CDR1 and CDR2 are SGHTS and YDEGEE. The CDR3 is 13 residues long. The V gene lost 5 bases and the J gene lost 0 bases, with 7 bases spanning the gap. CDR3 bases: TGTGCCAGCAGGATTGCGAGCACAGATACGCAGTATTTT. Translated, it gives CASRIASTDTQYF.

CDR3: CASSPQVEQFF. The CDR3 DNA sequence: TGTGCCAGCAGCCCCCAAGTTGAGCAGTTCTTC. The rearrangement joins TRBV6-5 to TRBJ2-1; D gene ambiguous. This CDR3 region has 11 residues. With 6 bases removed from V and 9 bases from J, the gap between germline ends came to 9 bases. Germline V gene sequence: CDR1 MNHEY, CDR2 SVGAGI.

CDR3 coding DNA: TGTGCCAGCAGCTTGGCACTCAACTATGGCTACACCTTC. Its translation is CASSLALNYGYTF. V is TRBV5-5 and J is TRBJ1-2, with D uncertain. Trimming removed 0 bases from V and 2 bases from J, with 5 bases in between. CDR1 and CDR2 (germline): SGHKS, YYEKEE (reference sequence). The CDR3 is made up of 13 amino acids.